The entry that follows covers one TCR beta chain sequence. Its specificity is unknown. Although they were nominally healthy when sampled, donors likely had unrecorded immune exposures. Amplification used 60 Vbeta primers and 13 Jbeta primers. Methods used by the authors: Per a later analysis, the number of unique TCR beta chains was some 75 million, of which 10 million to 11 million were shared. Produced via immunoSEQ multiplex PCR; TCRdb's table is partial and in-frame only. That table supplies the V and J calls and clone size; D and trimming were determined from the DNA. The sample consists of around 90,000 clones, more than 60% of them appearing once. The sample originates from a study of cytomegalovirus exposure and HLA in healthy donors. General study findings and limits: In an earlier analysis, most TCR beta V segments were productive about 87% or about 30% of the time. As a later analysis revealed, the rate of TCR association differed by HLA locus, with DRB1 most and HLA-C fewest.

This CDR3 is built from 15 residues. Germline V gene data show CDR1 as SGHRS and CDR2 as YFSETQ. With 0 bases removed from V and 4 bases from J, the gap between germline ends came to 14 bases. The chain uses TRBV5-1 and TRBJ2-7; weak D call: TRBD2 (7 bases). The sequence derives from a man between 25 and 39 years old in good health and CMV-seronegative. The sample consisted of PBMCs. CDR3 nucleotides: TGCGCCAGCAGCTTGGTCGGGGGGCTAGAGTACGAGCAGTACTTC. It is translated as CASSLVGGLEYEQYF.